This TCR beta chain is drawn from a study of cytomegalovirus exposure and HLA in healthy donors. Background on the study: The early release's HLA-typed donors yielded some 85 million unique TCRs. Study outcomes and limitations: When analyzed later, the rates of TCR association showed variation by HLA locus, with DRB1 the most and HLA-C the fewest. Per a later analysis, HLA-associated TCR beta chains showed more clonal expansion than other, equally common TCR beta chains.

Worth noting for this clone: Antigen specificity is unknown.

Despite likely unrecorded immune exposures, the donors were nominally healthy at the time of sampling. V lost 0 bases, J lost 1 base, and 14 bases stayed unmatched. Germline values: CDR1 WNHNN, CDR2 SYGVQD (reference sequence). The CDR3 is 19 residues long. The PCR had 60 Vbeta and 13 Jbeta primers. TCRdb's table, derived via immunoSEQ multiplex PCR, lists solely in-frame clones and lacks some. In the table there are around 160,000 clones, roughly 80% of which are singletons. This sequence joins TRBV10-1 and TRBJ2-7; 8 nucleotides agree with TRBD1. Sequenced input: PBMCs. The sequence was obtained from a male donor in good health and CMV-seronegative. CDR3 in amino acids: CASSESPADRDRLSYEQYF. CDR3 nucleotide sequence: TGCGCCAGCAGTGAGTCTCCCGCCGACCGGGACAGGCTTTCCTACGAGCAGTACTTC.